This note documents a single T cell receptor (beta chain) sequence. The data are from a study of identical twins' blood T cells. TCR cDNA libraries were made from RNA using a previously described, modified protocol. Authors' processing steps: Clonotypes per individual ranged from about 90,000 to nearly 500,000. TCRdb reanalysed the 5' RACE reads using MiXCR and keeps one entry per CDR3 protein. Clone size and V and J calls follow TCRdb, not the original study. The table records a few hundred thousand distinct CDR3 sequences, over 25% of them present only once. Per germline, CDR1 SEHNR and CDR2 FQNEAQ (reference sequence). With 8 bases removed from V and 2 bases from J, the gap between germline ends came to 16 bases. The CDR3 consists of 15 residues.

The sample was PBMCs. The chain links TRBV7-9 to TRBJ1-3; tentative D call: TRBD1 (5 bases). The source is a woman between 18 and 55 years old in good health. CDR3 region: CASGGRGAAGNTIYF. The CDR3 DNA reads TGTGCCAGCGGGGGACGCGGAGCAGCTGGAAACACCATATATTTT.